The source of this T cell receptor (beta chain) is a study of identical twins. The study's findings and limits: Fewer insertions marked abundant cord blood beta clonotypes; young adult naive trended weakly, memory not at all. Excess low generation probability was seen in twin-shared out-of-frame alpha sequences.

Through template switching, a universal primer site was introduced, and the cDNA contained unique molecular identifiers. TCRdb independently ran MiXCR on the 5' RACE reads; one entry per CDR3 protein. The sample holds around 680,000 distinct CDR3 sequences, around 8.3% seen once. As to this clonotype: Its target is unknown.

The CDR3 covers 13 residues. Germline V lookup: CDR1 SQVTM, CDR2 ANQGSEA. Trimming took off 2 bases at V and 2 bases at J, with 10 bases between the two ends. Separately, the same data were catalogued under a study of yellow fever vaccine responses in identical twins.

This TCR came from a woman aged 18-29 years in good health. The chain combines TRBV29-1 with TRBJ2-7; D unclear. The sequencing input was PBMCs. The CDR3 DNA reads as TGCAGCGTTGAAACGGGCACTCCCTACGAGCAGTACTTC. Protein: CSVETGTPYEQYF.